The 14 T cell receptor beta chains below come from one sample, sequenced in a study of cytomegalovirus exposure and HLA in healthy donors. In the PCR, 60 Vbeta and 13 Jbeta primers were used. TCRdb's table, derived via immunoSEQ multiplex PCR, lists solely in-frame clones and lacks some. The repertoire includes 150,000 to 200,000 clones, roughly 10% of them detected once, and 1% to 1.5% sits in the top ten. What was sequenced was PBMCs. The receptors stem from a woman aged 25 to 39 in good health and CMV-seropositive.

This clone was recorded a few times. The chain combines TRBV27 with TRBJ2-7; 9 bases are shared with TRBD1. V gave up 3 bases and J gave up 4 bases; unmatched junction bases: 22. The CDR3 has 20 amino acids. The germline V gene encodes CDR1 MNHEY and CDR2 SMNVEV (reference sequence). The CDR3 bases are TGTGCCAGCAGTTTGACCCCCACAGGGGGCTACCCAACGGCGGGTTACGAGCAGTACTTC. Its protein product is CASSLTPTGGYPTAGYEQYF.

V usage is TRBV10-3 and J usage is TRBJ1-3; a weak D match, TRBD1 (5 bases). The CDR3 is made up of 14 amino acids. Germline CDR1 and CDR2: ENHRY and SYGVKD. Trimming took off 6 bases at V and 0 bases at J, with 9 bases between the two ends. This CDR3 is CAISATASGNTIYF. In DNA form, the CDR3 reads TGTGCCATCAGCGCGACAGCCTCTGGAAACACCATATATTTT.

Only a few counts were recorded for this clone. The chain couples TRBV18 to TRBJ1-5; D may be TRBD1 (6 bases). The V end was cut by 3 bases, the J end by 4 bases, with 19 bases between. Germline V gene data show CDR1 as KGHSH and CDR2 as LQKENI. The CDR3 has 17 amino acids. The CDR3 nucleotides read TGTGCCAGCTCACCTAAAGGACAGCCTAGGGCAAATCAGCCCCAGCATTTT. Amino acid sequence: CASSPKGQPRANQPQHF.

This rearrangement joins TRBV4-1 to TRBJ2-7; weak D call: TRBD1 (5 bases). Germline V gene sequence: CDR1 MGHRA, CDR2 YSYEKL. The CDR3 is 16 residues long. Trimming stripped 0 bases from V and 4 bases from J, with 16 bases between. CDR3 sequence: CASSQDGAASLYEQYF. The CDR3 DNA reads TGCGCCAGCAGCCAAGATGGGGCAGCCTCCTTGTACGAGCAGTACTTC.

The V gene is TRBV2, the J gene TRBJ2-7; 10 bases map to TRBD1. The length of the CDR3 is 14 residues. J lost 3 bases, V lost 3 bases, and 2 bases had no gene match. The germline V gene encodes CDR1 SNHLY and CDR2 FYNNEI. DNA of the CDR3: TGTGCCAGCAGTGAGGACAGGGGGGGCTACGAGCAGTACTTC. It codes for CASSEDRGGYEQYF.

In DNA form, the CDR3 reads TGTGCCAGCAGTTACTTTGAGGCGCCCCGGGTCCTGACTTTC. This encodes CASSYFEAPRVLTF. This sequence joins TRBV6-5 and TRBJ2-6; D is uncertain. With 1 base removed from V and 13 bases from J, the gap between germline ends came to 14 bases. Germline values: CDR1 MNHEY, CDR2 SVGAGI. The CDR3 loop spans 14 amino acids.

This clone occurred a few times. This chain links TRBV7-9 with TRBJ2-7; weak D call: TRBD2 (6 bases). CDR3 length: 15 amino acids. The germline gives CDR1 SEHNR, CDR2 FQNEAQ (reference sequence). The V and J ends lost 5 bases and 4 bases respectively, with 18 bases between them. This chain's CDR3 is CASSPGGFLKYEQYF. CDR3 in DNA: TGTGCCAGCAGCCCCGGGGGTTTCCTTAAATACGAGCAGTACTTC.

This clone was observed a few times. This rearrangement joins TRBV11-2 to TRBJ2-7; D is ambiguous. This CDR3 is built from 13 residues. CDR1 SGHAT and CDR2 FQNNGV come from the germline V gene. V gave up 6 bases and J gave up 2 bases, with 11 bases separating them. The CDR3 DNA sequence: TGTGCCAGCAGTCAAACAGCAGCCTACGAGCAGTACTTC. Translating gives CASSQTAAYEQYF. The full variable domain, with the rest looked up from reference TRBV11-2 and TRBJ2-7, is EAGVAQSPRYKIIEKRQSVAFWCNPISGHATLYWYQQILGQGPKLLIQFQNNGVVDDSQLPKDRFSAERLKGVDSTLKIQPAKLEDSAVYLCASSQTAAYEQYFGPGTRLTVT.

This clone has a handful of counts. CDR3 protein: CASGGERDTQYF. CDR3 coding DNA: TGTGCCAGCGGTGGGGAGAGAGATACGCAGTATTTT. The rearrangement uses TRBV2 and TRBJ2-3; D possibly corresponds to TRBD2 (5 bases). V lost 8 bases and J 5 bases, leaving 11 bases between the germline ends. This CDR3 comprises 12 residues. Germline values: CDR1 SNHLY, CDR2 FYNNEI.

V gene TRBV13 combines with J gene TRBJ2-5; maybe TRBD1 (5 bases). Germline V gene lookup returns CDR1 PRHDT and CDR2 FYEKMQ (reference sequence). This CDR3 is built from 16 residues. V was trimmed by 2 bases and J by 2 bases, leaving 15 bases between them. The CDR3 region is CASSLLPRQLQETQYF. The CDR3 coding sequence is TGTGCCAGCAGCTTACTCCCTCGACAGTTGCAAGAGACCCAGTACTTC.

The J gene is TRBJ2-1, the V gene TRBV9, with a tentative D call TRBD2 (6 bases). This CDR3 is 15 amino acids long. Germline loops: CDR1 SGDLS, CDR2 YYNGEE. The V end lost 0 bases, the J end lost 2 bases, and 9 bases lay between the germline ends. The CDR3 DNA reads TGTGCCAGCAGCGTAGACGGGAGTACCTACAATGAGCAGTTCTTC. Its protein is CASSVDGSTYNEQFF.

This clone was counted a few times. In DNA, the CDR3 is TGCAGCGTCGGAAATCGGGTTAACACTGAAGCTTTCTTT. Amino acid sequence: CSVGNRVNTEAFF. The chain employs TRBV29-1 and TRBJ1-1; D is undetermined. There are 13 residues in the CDR3. V was trimmed by 6 bases and J by 2 bases, leaving 13 bases between them. CDR1 is SQVTM and CDR2 is ANQGSEA in the germline V gene.

This clone was seen more than once but under ten times. This chain joins TRBV10-3 and TRBJ2-5; 14 bases line up with TRBD2. The CDR3 consists of 14 residues. After removal of 6 bases from V and 6 bases from J, the junction contained 3 bases not matched to a gene. Per germline, CDR1 ENHRY and CDR2 SYGVKD. CDR3 sequence reads: CAIRTSGREKTQYF. CDR3 DNA sequence: TGTGCCATCAGGACTAGCGGGAGGGAGAAGACCCAGTACTTC.

This clone has only a few counts. The rearrangement links TRBV27 to TRBJ2-1, with D perhaps matching TRBD1 (6 bases). The CDR3 is 16 amino acids. V shed 5 bases and J shed 2 bases, with 16 bases lying between them. The germline CDR1 and CDR2 sequences are MNHEY and SMNVEV (reference sequence). The CDR3 region has the DNA TGTGCCAGCAGTCGCTACTCAGGGGCCCCCTACAATGAGCAGTTCTTC. Protein sequence: CASSRYSGAPYNEQFF.